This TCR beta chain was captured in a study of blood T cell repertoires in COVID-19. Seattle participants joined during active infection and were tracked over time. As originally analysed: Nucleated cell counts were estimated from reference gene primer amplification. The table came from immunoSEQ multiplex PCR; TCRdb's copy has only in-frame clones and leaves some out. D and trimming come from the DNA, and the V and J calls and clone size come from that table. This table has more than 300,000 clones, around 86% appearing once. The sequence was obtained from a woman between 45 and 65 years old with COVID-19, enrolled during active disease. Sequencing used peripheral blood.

CDR3 nucleotide sequence: TGTGCCAGCAGCGCTGGACTAGCGGGTTACAATGAGCAGTTCTTC. Translated: CASSAGLAGYNEQFF. The chain has TRBV7-8 and TRBJ2-1, with 11 bases fitting TRBD2. The trim removed 5 bases at V and 4 bases at J, leaving 4 bases unmatched. This CDR3 is built from 15 residues. Germline loops: CDR1 SGHVS, CDR2 FQNEAQ.